This TCR beta chain derives from a study of T cell changes during pregnancy in multiple sclerosis (dated by TCRdb to the late 2010s). Broadly, across the study: The study looked at changes in the T cell repertoire across pregnancy in women with multiple sclerosis.

V lost 8 bases and J lost 3 bases, and the count of bases not matched to a germline gene is 4. Via the germline V gene (reference sequence), CDR1 is MNHEY and CDR2 SMNVEV. From its cysteine to its phenylalanine, the CDR3 spans 13 amino acids. The sequence is cut down to CDR3 DNA, 39 bases in frame from base 1. Libraries were made using the immunoSEQ multiplex PCR assay. What TCRdb holds here is the immuneACCESS table cut down to in-frame rearrangements. Part of the clones is not present; checked against another copy, under half of the missing clones reflect an unresolved V gene, and the others are unexplained. This sample has about 87,000 clones in its table, and just under 95% of those were observed once. Under 1.5% of the sample rests with the top ten. Comments on this clone: Its recognized antigen is unknown. No base quality information exists; no much larger clone differs at one position.

The sequence came from a female donor in good health, enrolled as a control in a pregnancy study. Sequences were derived from peripheral blood, sampled in the third trimester of pregnancy. This chain is built from TRBV27 and TRBJ2-7; 10 junctional bases match TRBD1. The CDR3 loop reads CASPRDRGYEQYF. Here is the DNA: TGTGCCAGCCCCCGGGACAGGGGCTACGAGCAGTACTTC.